These 21 T cell receptor beta chains were sequenced from one sample in a study of regulatory T cells in long-lasting Graves disease. Time point of the sample: newly diagnosed GD, antithyroid drugs for less than 3 months. Following extraction of RNA from PBMCs, that RNA was used to make the TCR library. According to the study, TCR beta libraries were built with iRepertoire HTBI primers and CDR3-region Arm-PCR. TCRdb fed the multiplex PCR reads into MiXCR, producing one record per CDR3 protein. The sample carries approximately 470,000 distinct CDR3 sequences, around 15% recorded once. These data are also associated with another study on T cells in Graves' hyperthyroidism and ophthalmopathy.

The input for sequencing was peripheral blood mononuclear cells (PBMCs), taken at new diagnosis, from a patient treated with antithyroid drugs. These TCRs come from a man aged 35 to 55 with Graves disease.

Many counts were recorded for this clonotype. CDR3 region: CATSVAGHNEQFF. The CDR3 nucleotides read TGTGCCACCAGTGTTGCAGGGCACAATGAGCAGTTCTTC. The chain joins TRBV24-1 to TRBJ2-1, with D possibly being TRBD1 (5 bases). The germline V gene encodes CDR1 KGHDR and CDR2 SFDVKD. Trimming pared 5 bases from V and 5 bases from J, leaving 9 bases between. The CDR3 is 13 residues long.

There are a few counts of this clonotype. The chain combines TRBV29-1 with TRBJ2-2, with 7 bases aligning to TRBD2. V was pared by 1 base and J by 7 bases, with 6 bases of the junction left unmatched. CDR1 SQVTM and CDR2 ANQGSEA come from the germline V gene. This CDR3 comprises 14 residues. The CDR3 here is CSVEGRGDGGELFF. Written as DNA, the CDR3 is TGCAGCGTTGAAGGACGGGGGGACGGCGGGGAGCTGTTTTTT.

V is TRBV7-8 and J is TRBJ2-7; 7 bases fit TRBD2. This CDR3 spans 11 amino acids. The V segment lost 7 bases and the J segment 6 bases; nucleotides outside the gene matches: 3. The germline gives CDR1 SGHVS, CDR2 FQNEAQ. The CDR3 sequence: CASTSGTEQYF. CDR3 nucleotides: TGTGCCAGCACCAGCGGGACCGAGCAGTACTTC.

The V gene is TRBV7-9, the J gene TRBJ1-5; D remains unclear. CDR3 length: 13 residues. Trimming shortened V by 4 bases and J by 6 bases, and 10 bases separated the two germline ends. Germline assignment: CDR1 SEHNR and CDR2 FQNEAQ (reference sequence). The chain's CDR3 is CASSYGLGQPQHF. The CDR3 DNA sequence: TGTGCCAGCAGCTATGGCCTGGGTCAGCCCCAGCATTTT. The complete variable domain, with remaining parts taken from reference TRBV7-9 and TRBJ1-5, reads DTGVSQNPRHKITKRGQNVTFRCDPISEHNRLYWYRQTLGQGPEFLTYFQNEAQLEKSRLLSDRFSAERPKGSFSTLEIQRTEQGDSAMYLCASSYGLGQPQHFGDGTRLSIL.

This clonotype was picked up many times. The CDR3 region is CASSLRDTQYF. CDR3 DNA: TGTGCCAGCAGCTTAAGAGATACGCAGTATTTT. The chain has TRBV28 and TRBJ2-3, with unresolved D. V lost 6 bases and J 5 bases, leaving 6 bases between the germline ends. Germline CDR1 MDHEN, CDR2 SYDVKM. The CDR3 runs to 11 residues.

The gene calls are TRBV4-1 and TRBJ2-1; 10 bases align to TRBD2. The CDR3 is 15 residues long. Germline CDR1 MGHRA, CDR2 YSYEKL. The J segment lost 8 bases and the V segment lost 3 bases, leaving 7 bases of the junction unmatched. CDR3 nucleotide sequence: TGCGCCAGCAGCCAGGAACTAGCGGGAAGGCATGAGCAGTTCTTC. Its protein product is CASSQELAGRHEQFF.

V is TRBV7-2 and J is TRBJ2-7, with D perhaps matching TRBD1 (5 bases). The CDR3 totals 15 residues. Trimming took off 1 base at V and 3 bases at J, with 13 bases between the two ends. Germline values: CDR1 SGHTA, CDR2 FQGNSA. Written as DNA, the CDR3 is TGTGCCAGCAGCTTAGTGGCACAGGCGTTCTACGAGCAGTACTTC. Translating it yields CASSLVAQAFYEQYF.

This clonotype has ten or more counts. This rearrangement joins TRBV5-1 to TRBJ2-2; TRBD2 matches 14 bases. Germline CDR1 and CDR2: SGHRS and YFSETQ. The CDR3 covers 15 residues. V shed 4 bases, J shed 7 bases, and the junction held 3 bases outside the gene matches. The CDR3 DNA reads TGCGCCAGCAGCCCGGGACTAGCGGGAGACGGGGAGCTGTTTTTT. This translates into CASSPGLAGDGELFF.

This clonotype was seen repeatedly, ten times or more. The chain employs TRBV12-3 or TRBV12-4 and TRBJ1-1; TRBD1 matches at 8 bases. CDR3 size: 12 residues. Unmatched junction bases numbered 0, after V lost 4 bases and J lost 5 bases. CDR3 protein: CASSWTGTEAFF. The CDR3 DNA reads as TGTGCCAGCAGTTGGACAGGGACTGAAGCTTTCTTT.

This clonotype was detected a few times. V gene TRBV12-5 combines with J gene TRBJ2-7; tentative D call: TRBD1 (5 bases). CDR3 size: 15 residues. CDR1 is LGHNT and CDR2 is FRNRAP in the germline V gene. V was shortened by 2 bases and J by 4 bases, with 15 bases between the two germline ends. CDR3 residues: CASGLTKGIKYEQYF. The DNA of the CDR3 is TGTGCTAGTGGTTTGACTAAGGGGATTAAGTACGAGCAGTACTTC.

The genes are TRBV20-1 and TRBJ2-3; D uncertain. V lost 0 bases, J lost 5 bases, and 9 bases lay in between. Germline assignment: CDR1 DFQATT and CDR2 SNEGSKA (reference sequence). This CDR3 is 13 amino acids long. The CDR3 DNA is TGCAGTGCTAGAGATCCCGAAGGAGATACGCAGTATTTT. It is translated as CSARDPEGDTQYF.

This clonotype was detected ten times or more. The V call is TRBV28, the J call TRBJ2-7; D is uncertain. Trimming shortened V by 3 bases and J by 1 base, and 10 bases separated the two germline ends. Germline lookup yields CDR1 MDHEN and CDR2 SYDVKM. The CDR3 runs to 14 residues. The CDR3 is CASSLSDGSYEQYF. The CDR3 nucleotides read TGTGCCAGCAGTTTGTCGGACGGGTCCTACGAGCAGTACTTC.

This clonotype has ten or more counts. V and J are TRBV28 and TRBJ2-7, with TRBD2 matching over 8 bases. J lost 2 bases, V lost 2 bases, and 2 bases had no gene match. The germline CDR1 and CDR2 sequences are MDHEN and SYDVKM. This CDR3 is built from 14 residues. The CDR3 coding sequence is TGTGCCAGCAGTTTAGTCGGGAGGGCCTACGAGCAGTACTTC. Translation gives CASSLVGRAYEQYF.

As regards this clonotype: Its ends do not fully match the called genes, so a read error is possible. The chain uses TRBV11-2 and TRBJ2-1, with 7 bases that match TRBD2. This CDR3 has 19 amino acids. Germline lookup yields CDR1 SGHAT and CDR2 FQNNGV. CDR3 region: CASSQAPRSGTILYNEQFF. The CDR3, as DNA: TGCGCCAGCAGCCAAGCCCCACGATCCGGGACTATACTTTACAATGAGCAGTTCTTC.

This sequence joins TRBV5-6 and TRBJ2-6; 7 bases map to TRBD1. V was pared by 4 bases and J by 3 bases, with 10 bases of the junction left unmatched. Per the germline V gene, CDR1 is SGHDT and CDR2 is YYEEEE. This CDR3 region has 17 residues. The chain's CDR3 is CASSPIQGSIGANVLTF. CDR3 bases: TGTGCCAGCAGCCCTATACAGGGGTCAATTGGGGCCAACGTCCTGACTTTC. The full variable domain, in which reference TRBV5-6 and TRBJ2-6 provide the parts outside the CDR3, is DAGVTQSPTHLIKTRGQQVTLRCSPKSGHDTVSWYQQALGQGPQFIFQYYEEEERQRGNFPDRFSGHQFPNYSSELNVNALLLGDSALYLCASSPIQGSIGANVLTFGAGSRLTVL.

This clonotype was observed a few times. The V gene is TRBV14, the J gene TRBJ2-2; no clear D gene. Germline-derived CDR1 and CDR2 are SGHDN and FVKESK. This CDR3 has 17 amino acids. The ends were cut back, 0 bases at V and 1 base at J, with 12 bases in the middle. In DNA, the CDR3 is TGTGCCAGCAGCCAAGATCGGTTCGGGCGGAACACCGGGGAGCTGTTTTTT. Protein product: CASSQDRFGRNTGELFF.

This clonotype appeared a few times. A much bigger clone sits one base away, suggesting this may be a read error. The chain links TRBV27 to TRBJ2-5; the D gene is possibly TRBD2 (5 bases). There are 17 residues in the CDR3. Germline CDR1 is MNHEY and CDR2 is SMNVEV (reference sequence). CDR3 nucleotide sequence: TGTGCCTGCAGTTTACGTCAAGGGAGACCAACTGAAGAGACCCAGTACTTC. This gives the protein CACSLRQGRPTEETQYF.

In the case of this clonotype: A much larger clone lies one base from this, so it may be a read error. The chain links TRBV11-2 to TRBJ1-4; D is undetermined. Looked up from germline, CDR1 is SGHAT and CDR2 is FQNNGV. The CDR3 loop spans 11 amino acids. With 5 bases removed from V and 6 bases from J, the gap between germline ends came to 4 bases. CDR3 coding DNA: TGTGCCAGCAGCCATTATGAAAAACTGTTTTTT. It translates to CASSHYEKLFF.

This clonotype came up a few times. The genes are TRBV29-1 and TRBJ2-1, with TRBD1 matching 10 bases. Trimming removed 7 bases from V and 8 bases from J; junction bases left unmatched: 14. The CDR3 has 15 amino acids. Germline loops: CDR1 SQVTM, CDR2 ANQGSEA. The CDR3 protein is CSAGAPGQGHHEQFF. The CDR3, as DNA: TGCAGCGCCGGCGCCCCGGGACAGGGGCACCATGAGCAGTTCTTC.

In this sample, this clonotype turned up many times. Here the CDR3 reads CASSQLAGGAGFF. The CDR3 coding sequence is TGTGCCAGCAGCCAGCTAGCGGGAGGCGCCGGGTTCTTC. The rearrangement links TRBV3-1 to TRBJ2-1, with 11 bases aligning to TRBD2. The CDR3 totals 13 residues. Per the germline V gene, CDR1 is LGHDT and CDR2 is YNNKEL (reference sequence). Trimming took 3 bases from V and 15 from J; bases not matched to a gene: 7.

This clonotype was recorded at least ten times. The chain has TRBV10-1 and TRBJ1-1; TRBD1 is a possible D gene (5 bases). Trimming removed 8 bases at V and 2 bases at J, with 12 bases between. The V gene's germline CDR1 is WNHNN and CDR2 SYGVQD (reference sequence). This CDR3 has 13 residues. The DNA for the CDR3 is TGCGCCAGCTCCATGACAGTAAACACTGAAGCTTTCTTT. It specifies CASSMTVNTEAFF.